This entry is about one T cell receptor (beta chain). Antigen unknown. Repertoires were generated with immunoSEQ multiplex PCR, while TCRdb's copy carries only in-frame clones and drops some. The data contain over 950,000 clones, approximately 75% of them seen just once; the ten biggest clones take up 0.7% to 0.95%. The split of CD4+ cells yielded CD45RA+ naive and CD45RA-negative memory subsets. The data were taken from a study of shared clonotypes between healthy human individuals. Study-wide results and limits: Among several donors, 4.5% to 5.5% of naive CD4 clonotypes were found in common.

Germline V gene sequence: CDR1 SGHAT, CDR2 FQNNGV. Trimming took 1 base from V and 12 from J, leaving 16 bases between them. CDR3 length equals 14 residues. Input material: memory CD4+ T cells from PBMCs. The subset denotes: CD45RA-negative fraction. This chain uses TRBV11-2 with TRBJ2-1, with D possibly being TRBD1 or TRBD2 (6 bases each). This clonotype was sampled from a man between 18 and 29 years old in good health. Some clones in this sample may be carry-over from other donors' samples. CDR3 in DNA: TGTGCCAGCAGCTTAGTTGTAAGGGGGGCGGGGCAGTTCTTC. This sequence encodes CASSLVVRGAGQFF.